This entry features one TCR beta chain sequence. Its antigen is as yet unknown. A multiplex PCR was run with 60 Vbeta primers and 13 Jbeta primers. Method: immunoSEQ multiplex PCR; TCRdb's copy keeps in-frame clones and lacks some. Recorded for this sample: about 130,000 clones. The sample belongs to a study of cytomegalovirus exposure and HLA in healthy donors. Study-level results: TCR beta V segments were, for the most part, productive about 87% or about 30% of the time in an earlier analysis. As a later analysis showed, several of the most significant clusters appeared to be linked to common viral pathogens. The investigators catalogued under 200 TCR beta chains as cytomegalovirus-associated. TCR beta chain V- and J-gene trimming was linked, in a later analysis, to a missense variant in DCLRE1C.

Germline lookup yields CDR1 SGHDT and CDR2 YYEEEE. With 4 bases removed from V and 0 bases from J, the gap between germline ends came to 22 bases. The CDR3 is 18 amino acids. V and J are TRBV5-6 and TRBJ1-2; a weak D match, TRBD1 (5 bases). The sequenced sample was PBMCs. The receptor was derived from a young man in good health and CMV-seronegative. The CDR3 nucleotides are TGTGCCAGCAGCATACTAAGAAAGAGACAGACGTCTAACTATGGCTACACCTTC. Translated: CASSILRKRQTSNYGYTF.